This T cell receptor (beta chain) was recorded in a study of blood T cell repertoires in COVID-19. The V end lost 2 bases, the J end lost 4 bases, and 12 bases lay between the germline ends. CDR3 length: 14 residues. Looked up from germline, CDR1 is MNHNY and CDR2 is SVGAGI (reference sequence). As originally analysed: The assay estimated nucleated cells by amplifying reference gene primers. Only in-frame clones appear in the TCRdb table, and some are missing; sequencing was by immunoSEQ multiplex PCR. That table furnishes V, J and clone size, whereas the DNA furnished D and trimming. The sample includes about 120,000 clones, approximately 90% of them seen just once.

The chain couples TRBV6-6 to TRBJ2-7, with D possibly being TRBD2 (6 bases). Material for sequencing was peripheral blood. This receptor was identified in a man between 50 and 59 years old with acute or convalescent COVID-19. The CDR3 DNA sequence: TGTGCCAGCAGTTACGCCCCGGGGGAGTACGAGCAGTACTTC. It yields the protein CASSYAPGEYEQYF.